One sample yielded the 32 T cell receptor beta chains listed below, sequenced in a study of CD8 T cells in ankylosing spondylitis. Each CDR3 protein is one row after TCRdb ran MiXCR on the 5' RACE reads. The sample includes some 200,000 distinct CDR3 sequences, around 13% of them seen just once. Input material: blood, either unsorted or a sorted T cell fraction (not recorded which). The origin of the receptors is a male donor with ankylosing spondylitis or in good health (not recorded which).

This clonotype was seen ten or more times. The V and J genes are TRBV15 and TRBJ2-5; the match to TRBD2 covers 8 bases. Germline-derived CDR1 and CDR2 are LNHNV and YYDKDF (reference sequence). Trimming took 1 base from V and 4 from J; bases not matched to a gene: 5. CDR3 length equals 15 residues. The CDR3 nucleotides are TGTGCCACCAGCAGAGGGGGCCTAGCGGGAGAGACCCAGTACTTC. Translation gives CATSRGGLAGETQYF.

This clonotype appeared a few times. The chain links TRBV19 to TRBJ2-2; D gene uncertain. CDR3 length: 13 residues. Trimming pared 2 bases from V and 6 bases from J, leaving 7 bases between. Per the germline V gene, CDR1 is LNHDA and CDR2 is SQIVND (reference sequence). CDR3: CASSILGSGELFF. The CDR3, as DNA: TGTGCCAGTAGTATACTGGGCTCCGGGGAGCTGTTTTTT.

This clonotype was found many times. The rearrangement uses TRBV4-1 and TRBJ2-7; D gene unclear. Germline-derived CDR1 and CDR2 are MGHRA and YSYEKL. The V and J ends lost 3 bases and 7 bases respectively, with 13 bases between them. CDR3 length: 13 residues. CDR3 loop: CASSQGSLEEQYF. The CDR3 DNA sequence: TGCGCCAGCAGCCAGGGCAGCTTAGAAGAGCAGTACTTC.

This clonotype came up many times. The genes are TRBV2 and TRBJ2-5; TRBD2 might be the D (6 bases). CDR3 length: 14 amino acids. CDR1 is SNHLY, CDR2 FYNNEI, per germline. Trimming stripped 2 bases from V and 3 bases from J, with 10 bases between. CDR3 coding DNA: TGTGCCAGCAGTGAACGCCTAGCGAAAGAGACCCAGTACTTC. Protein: CASSERLAKETQYF.

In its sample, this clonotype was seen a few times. Here the CDR3 DNA reads TGTGCCACCAGCAGAGATATGAATAAGGGTCAGCCCCAGCATTTT. Protein: CATSRDMNKGQPQHF. The chain links TRBV15 to TRBJ1-5; no reliable D call. Looked up from germline, CDR1 is LNHNV and CDR2 is YYDKDF (reference sequence). CDR3 size: 15 residues. V lost 0 bases to trimming and J lost 6 bases, with 12 bases between them.

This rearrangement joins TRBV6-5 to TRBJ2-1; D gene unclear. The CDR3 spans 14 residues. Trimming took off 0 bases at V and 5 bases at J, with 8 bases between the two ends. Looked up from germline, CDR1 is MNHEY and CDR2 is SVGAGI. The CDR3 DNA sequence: TGTGCCAGCAGTTACTCCGAGGTGAACAATGAGCAGTTCTTC. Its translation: CASSYSEVNNEQFF.

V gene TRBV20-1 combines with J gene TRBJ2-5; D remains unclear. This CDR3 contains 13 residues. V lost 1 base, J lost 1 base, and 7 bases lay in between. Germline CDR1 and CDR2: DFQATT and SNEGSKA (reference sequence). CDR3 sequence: CSARARVQETQYF. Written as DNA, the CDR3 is TGCAGTGCTAGAGCCCGGGTCCAAGAGACCCAGTACTTC.

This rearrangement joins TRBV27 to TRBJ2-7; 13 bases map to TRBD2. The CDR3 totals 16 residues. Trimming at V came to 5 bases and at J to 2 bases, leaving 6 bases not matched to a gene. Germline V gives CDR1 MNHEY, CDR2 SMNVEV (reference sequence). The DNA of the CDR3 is TGTGCCAGCAGTCCGGGGACTAGCGGGGTAGCCTACGAGCAGTACTTC. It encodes CASSPGTSGVAYEQYF.

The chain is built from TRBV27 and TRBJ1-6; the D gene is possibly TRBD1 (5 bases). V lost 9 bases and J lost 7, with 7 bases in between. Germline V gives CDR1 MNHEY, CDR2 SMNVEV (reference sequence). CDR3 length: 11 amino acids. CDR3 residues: CASRGNSPLHF. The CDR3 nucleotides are TGTGCCAGTAGGGGAAATTCACCCCTCCACTTT.

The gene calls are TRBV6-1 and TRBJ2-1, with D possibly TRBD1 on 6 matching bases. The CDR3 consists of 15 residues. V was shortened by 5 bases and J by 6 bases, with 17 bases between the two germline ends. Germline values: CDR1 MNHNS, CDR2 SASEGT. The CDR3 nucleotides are TGTGCCAGCAGTCCCCGGGACACCGCACCCAATGAGCAGTTCTTC. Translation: CASSPRDTAPNEQFF.

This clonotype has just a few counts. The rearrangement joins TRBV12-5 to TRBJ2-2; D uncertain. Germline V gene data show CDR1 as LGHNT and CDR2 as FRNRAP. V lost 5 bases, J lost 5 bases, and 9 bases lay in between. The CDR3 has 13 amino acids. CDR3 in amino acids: CASGPPQTGELFF. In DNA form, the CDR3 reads TGTGCTAGTGGTCCCCCACAGACCGGGGAGCTGTTTTTT.

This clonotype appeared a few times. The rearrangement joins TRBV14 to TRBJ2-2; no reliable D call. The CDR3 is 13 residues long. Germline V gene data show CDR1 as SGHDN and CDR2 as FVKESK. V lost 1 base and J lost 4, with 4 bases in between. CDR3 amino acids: CASSQVPTGELFF. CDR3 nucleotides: TGTGCCAGCAGCCAAGTTCCCACCGGGGAGCTGTTTTTT. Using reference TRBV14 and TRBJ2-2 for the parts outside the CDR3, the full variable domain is EAGVTQFPSHSVIEKGQTVTLRCDPISGHDNLYWYRRVMGKEIKFLLHFVKESKQDESGMPNNRFLAERTGGTYSTLKVQPAELEDSGVYFCASSQVPTGELFFGEGSRLTVL.

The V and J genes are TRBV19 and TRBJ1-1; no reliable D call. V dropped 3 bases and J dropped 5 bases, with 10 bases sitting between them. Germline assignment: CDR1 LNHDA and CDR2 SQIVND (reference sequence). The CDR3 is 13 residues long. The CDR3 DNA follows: TGTGCCAGTAGTATGGGTGAAAGGACTGAAGCTTTCTTT. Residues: CASSMGERTEAFF.

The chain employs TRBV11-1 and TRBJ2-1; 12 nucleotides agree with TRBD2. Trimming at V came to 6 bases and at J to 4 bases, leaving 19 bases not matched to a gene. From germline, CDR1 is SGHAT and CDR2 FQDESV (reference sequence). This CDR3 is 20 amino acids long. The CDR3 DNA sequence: TGTGCCAGCAGATCCTCGCGGGGTAATCTAGCGGGGGGGAAATACAATGAGCAGTTCTTC. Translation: CASRSSRGNLAGGKYNEQFF.

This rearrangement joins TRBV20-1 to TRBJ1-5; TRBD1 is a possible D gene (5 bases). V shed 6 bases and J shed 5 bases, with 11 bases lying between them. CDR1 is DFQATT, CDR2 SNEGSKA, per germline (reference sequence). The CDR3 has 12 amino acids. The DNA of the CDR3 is TGCAGTGCGCTCCTAGGGGATCAGCCCCAGCATTTT. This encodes CSALLGDQPQHF.

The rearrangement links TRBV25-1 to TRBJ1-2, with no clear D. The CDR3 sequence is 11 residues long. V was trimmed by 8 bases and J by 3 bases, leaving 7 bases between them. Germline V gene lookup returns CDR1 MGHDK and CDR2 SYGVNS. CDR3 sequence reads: CASSWHYGYTF. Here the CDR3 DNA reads TGTGCCAGCTCCTGGCACTATGGCTACACCTTC.

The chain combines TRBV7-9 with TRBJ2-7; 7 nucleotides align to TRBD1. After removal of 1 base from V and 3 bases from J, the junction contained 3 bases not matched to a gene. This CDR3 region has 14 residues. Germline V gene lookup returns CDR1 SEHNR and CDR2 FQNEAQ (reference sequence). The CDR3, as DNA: TGTGCCAGCAGCTTAGGAGGGGACAGCTACGAGCAGTACTTC. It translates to CASSLGGDSYEQYF.

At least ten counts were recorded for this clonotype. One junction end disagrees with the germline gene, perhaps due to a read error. The CDR3 loop is CASSLGVYEQYF. The CDR3 bases are TGCGCCAGCAGCTTGGGAGTCTACGAGCAGTACTTC. The chain is built from TRBV7-9 and TRBJ2-7, with a weak D call TRBD2 (5 bases). The CDR3 runs to 12 residues. In germline, CDR1 is SEHNR, CDR2 FQNEAQ (reference sequence).

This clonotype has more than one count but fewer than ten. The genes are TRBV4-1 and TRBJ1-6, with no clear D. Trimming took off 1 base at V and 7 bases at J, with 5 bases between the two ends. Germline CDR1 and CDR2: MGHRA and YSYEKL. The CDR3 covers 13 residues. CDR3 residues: CASSQGANSPLHF. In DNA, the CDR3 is TGCGCCAGCAGCCAAGGAGCCAATTCACCCCTCCACTTT.

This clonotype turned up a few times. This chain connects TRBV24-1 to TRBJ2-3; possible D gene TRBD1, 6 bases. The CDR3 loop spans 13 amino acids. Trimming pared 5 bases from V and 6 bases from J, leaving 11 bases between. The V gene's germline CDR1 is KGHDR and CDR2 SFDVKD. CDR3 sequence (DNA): TGTGCCACCAGTGGCCCGAGGGGGGATACGCAGTATTTT. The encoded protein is CATSGPRGDTQYF.

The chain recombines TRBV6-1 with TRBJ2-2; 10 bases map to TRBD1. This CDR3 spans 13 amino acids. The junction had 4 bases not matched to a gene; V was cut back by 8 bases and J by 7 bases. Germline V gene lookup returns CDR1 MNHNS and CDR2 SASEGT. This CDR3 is CASLGQGVGELFF. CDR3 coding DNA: TGTGCCAGCTTAGGACAGGGGGTCGGGGAGCTGTTTTTT.

The CDR3 DNA is TGTGCCACCAGCAGGGAAAGCGGTTCCTACAATGAGCAGTTCTTC. Translated, it gives CATSRESGSYNEQFF. This chain joins TRBV15 and TRBJ2-1; TRBD2 is a possible D gene (5 bases). The CDR3 runs 15 residues. Germline values: CDR1 LNHNV, CDR2 YYDKDF (reference sequence). Between the trimmed V and J ends, which lost 3 bases and 1 base, there was a span of 10 bases. Variable domain in full (rest from reference TRBV15 and TRBJ2-1): DAMVIQNPRYQVTQFGKPVTLSCSQTLNHNVMYWYQQKSSQAPKLLFHYYDKDFNNEADTPDNFQSRRPNTSFCFLDIRSPGLGDTAMYLCATSRESGSYNEQFFGPGTRLTVL.

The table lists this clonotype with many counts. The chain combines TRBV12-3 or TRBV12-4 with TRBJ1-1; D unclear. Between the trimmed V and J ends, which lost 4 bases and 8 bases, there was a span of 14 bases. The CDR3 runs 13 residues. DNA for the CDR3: TGTGCCAGCAGTTGGGTCGTCGGGCAGGAAGCTTTCTTT. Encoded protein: CASSWVVGQEAFF.

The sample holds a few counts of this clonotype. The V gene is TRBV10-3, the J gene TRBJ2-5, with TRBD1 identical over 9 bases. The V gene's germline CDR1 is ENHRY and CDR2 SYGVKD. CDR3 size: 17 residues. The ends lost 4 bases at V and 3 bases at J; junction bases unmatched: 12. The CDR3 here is CAISGIPGQGQEETQYF. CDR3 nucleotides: TGTGCCATCAGTGGGATCCCGGGACAGGGCCAGGAAGAGACCCAGTACTTC.

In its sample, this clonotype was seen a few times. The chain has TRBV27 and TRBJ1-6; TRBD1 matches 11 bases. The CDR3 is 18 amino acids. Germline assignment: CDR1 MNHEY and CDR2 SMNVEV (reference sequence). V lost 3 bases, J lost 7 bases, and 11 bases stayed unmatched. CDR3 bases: TGTGCCAGCAGTTTGTACTCCGGGACAGGGGGATCCAATTCACCCCTCCACTTT. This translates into CASSLYSGTGGSNSPLHF.

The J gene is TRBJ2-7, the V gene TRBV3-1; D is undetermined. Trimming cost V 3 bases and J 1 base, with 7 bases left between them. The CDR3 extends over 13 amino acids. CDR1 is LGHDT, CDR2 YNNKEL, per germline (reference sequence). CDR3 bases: TGTGCCAGCAGCCAGAAAGAGTCCTACGAGCAGTACTTC. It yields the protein CASSQKESYEQYF.

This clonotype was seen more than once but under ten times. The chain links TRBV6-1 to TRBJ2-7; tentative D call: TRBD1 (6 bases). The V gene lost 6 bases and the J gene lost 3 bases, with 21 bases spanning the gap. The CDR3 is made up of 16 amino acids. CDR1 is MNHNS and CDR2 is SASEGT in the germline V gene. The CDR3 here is CASSDRDTSALYEQYF. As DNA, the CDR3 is TGTGCCAGCAGCGATAGGGACACCTCAGCTCTCTACGAGCAGTACTTC.

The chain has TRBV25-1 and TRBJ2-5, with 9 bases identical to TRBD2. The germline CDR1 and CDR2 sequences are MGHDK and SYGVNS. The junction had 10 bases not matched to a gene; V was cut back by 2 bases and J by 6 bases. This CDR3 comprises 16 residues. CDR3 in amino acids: CASSEEENSGSQTQYF. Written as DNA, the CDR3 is TGTGCCAGCAGTGAAGAGGAGAATAGCGGGAGTCAGACCCAGTACTTC.

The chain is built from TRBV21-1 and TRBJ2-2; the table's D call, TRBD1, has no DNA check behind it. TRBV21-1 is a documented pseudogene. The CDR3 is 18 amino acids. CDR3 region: CASSTPPSGGRDTGELFF. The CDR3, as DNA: TGTGCCAGCAGCACCCCGCCATCAGGGGGCAGAGACACCGGGGAGCTGTTTTTT.

CDR3 loop: CAISETGLNEQYF. For the CDR3, the DNA is TGTGCCATCAGTGAAACAGGGCTGAACGAGCAGTACTTC. The V call is TRBV10-3, the J call TRBJ2-7, with a possible D match to TRBD1 (6 bases). The germline CDR1 and CDR2 sequences are ENHRY and SYGVKD. CDR3 size: 13 residues. Trimming took off 3 bases at V and 5 bases at J, with 11 bases between the two ends.

In DNA, the CDR3 is TGCGCCAGCAGCTTCGGGCAGCCTCCTGCCTACGAGCAGTACTTC. Translated: CASSFGQPPAYEQYF. The chain couples TRBV5-1 to TRBJ2-7; D gene unclear. This CDR3 comprises 15 residues. The germline V gene encodes CDR1 SGHRS and CDR2 YFSETQ. V dropped 2 bases and J dropped 2 bases, with 14 bases sitting between them. Variable domain in full (rest from reference TRBV5-1 and TRBJ2-7): KAGVTQTPRYLIKTRGQQVTLSCSPISGHRSVSWYQQTPGQGLQFLFEYFSETQRNKGNFPGRFSGRQFSNSRSEMNVSTLELGDSALYLCASSFGQPPAYEQYFGPGTRLTVT.

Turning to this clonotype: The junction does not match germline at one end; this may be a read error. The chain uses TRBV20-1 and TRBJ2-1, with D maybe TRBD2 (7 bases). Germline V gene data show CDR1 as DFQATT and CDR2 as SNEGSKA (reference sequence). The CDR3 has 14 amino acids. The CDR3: CSATGGPRYNEQLF. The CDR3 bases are TGCAGTGCAACCGGGGGGCCGAGGTACAATGAGCAGCTCTTC.